Following are 10 T cell receptor beta chains from one sample sequenced in a study of shared clonotypes between healthy human individuals. The protocol was immunoSEQ multiplex PCR, while the TCRdb copy is restricted to in-frame clones and leaves out a portion. The sample contains roughly 2 million clones, over 85% of which appear only once. The sample consisted of naive CD4+ T cells sorted from blood. Subset described: CD45RA+ positively selected. These receptors all come from a man younger than 30 in good health.

V usage is TRBV27 and J usage is TRBJ2-1, with 7 bases lining up with TRBD2. V dropped 5 bases and J dropped 8; count of bases not matched to a gene: 12. CDR1 and CDR2 from the germline V gene are MNHEY and SMNVEV (reference sequence). The CDR3 loop spans 15 amino acids. As DNA, the CDR3 is TGTGCCAGCAGTCCCCTGGGCGGGAGCGATTATGAGCAGTTCTTC. It is translated as CASSPLGGSDYEQFF.

Note on this clone: At the DNA level, this CDR3 is encoded by other sequences in the same sample as well. The rearrangement links TRBV19 to TRBJ2-7; D not certain. V was clipped by 4 bases and J by 2 bases, with 6 bases between them. The CDR3 length is 12 residues. Germline V gives CDR1 LNHDA, CDR2 SQIVND (reference sequence). Written as DNA, the CDR3 is TGTGCCAGTAGTAGAGGCCCCTACGAGCAGTACTTC. Its translation is CASSRGPYEQYF.

The chain links TRBV19 to TRBJ2-1, with 7 bases aligning to TRBD1. In germline, CDR1 is LNHDA, CDR2 SQIVND (reference sequence). V lost 3 bases and J lost 4; bases outside the gene matches: 6. The CDR3 runs 15 residues. Here the CDR3 DNA reads TGTGCCAGTAGTATTCCGAGACAGGGATACAATGAGCAGTTCTTC. Amino acids: CASSIPRQGYNEQFF.

This sequence joins TRBV2 and TRBJ1-2; 7 bases match TRBD1. CDR3 size: 12 residues. V was clipped by 7 bases and J by 10 bases; unmatched bases: 9. The germline CDR1 and CDR2 sequences are SNHLY and FYNNEI. The CDR3, as DNA: TGTGCCAGCACCCAATGGGAGGGGGCCTACACCTTC. Protein sequence: CASTQWEGAYTF. Filled out from reference TRBV2 and TRBJ1-2, the complete variable domain reads EPEVTQTPSHQVTQMGQEVILRCVPISNHLYFYWYRQILGQKVEFLVSFYNNEISEKSEIFDDQFSVERPDGSNFTLKIRSTKLEDSAMYFCASTQWEGAYTFGSGTRLTVV.

V usage is TRBV30 and J usage is TRBJ1-5; TRBD1 is a possible D gene (6 bases). V dropped 6 bases and J dropped 4 bases, with 13 bases sitting between them. The germline gives CDR1 GTSNPN, CDR2 SVGIG (reference sequence). This CDR3 is built from 13 residues. The CDR3 loop reads CACARQGNQPQHF. The CDR3 bases are TGTGCCTGCGCACGCCAGGGGAATCAGCCCCAGCATTTT.

This clone has a single count. The rearrangement joins TRBV7-2 to TRBJ1-2, with a possible D match to TRBD1 (6 bases). Germline CDR1 and CDR2: SGHTA and FQGNSA. Trimming removed 1 base at V and 7 bases at J, with 10 bases between. There are 13 residues in the CDR3. The CDR3 spells CASSLDGTSGYTF. The CDR3 DNA sequence: TGTGCCAGCAGCTTAGACGGGACAAGTGGCTACACCTTC.

This clone showed up just once. V usage is TRBV6-6 and J usage is TRBJ1-5; tentatively, D is TRBD1 (5 bases). V lost 8 bases to trimming and J lost 5 bases, with 13 bases between them. This CDR3 is 13 amino acids long. In germline, CDR1 is MNHNY, CDR2 SVGAGI (reference sequence). The CDR3 is CASLPGLDQPQHF. Here the CDR3 DNA reads TGTGCCAGCCTTCCGGGACTGGATCAGCCCCAGCATTTT.

The chain carries TRBV6-5 and TRBJ2-1; 11 nucleotides line up with TRBD2. The junction had 8 bases not matched to a gene; V was cut back by 7 bases and J by 6 bases. The CDR3 consists of 15 residues. Germline V CDR1 and CDR2: MNHEY, SVGAGI. The CDR3 region is CASKITSGGPNEQFF. Written as DNA, the CDR3 is TGTGCCAGCAAAATCACTAGCGGGGGCCCCAATGAGCAGTTCTTC.

In this sample, this clone turned up once. The rearrangement uses TRBV28 and TRBJ1-1, with D possibly being TRBD1 (6 bases). The V gene lost 5 bases and the J gene lost 4 bases, with 23 bases spanning the gap. The germline gives CDR1 MDHEN, CDR2 SYDVKM. CDR3 length: 17 residues. In nucleotides, the CDR3 is TGTGCCAGCAGTCCCCTTACGCCGGGCAGGGGAGGCACTGAAGCTTTCTTT. Encoded protein: CASSPLTPGRGGTEAFF.

The chain carries TRBV10-3 and TRBJ1-1; possible D gene TRBD1, 6 bases. The CDR3 sequence is 15 residues long. Trimming removed 1 base from V and 7 bases from J, with 16 bases in between. The V gene's germline CDR1 is ENHRY and CDR2 SYGVKD. The CDR3 DNA is TGTGCCATCAGTGAGTTACCCCAGGGGCCGATTGAAGCTTTCTTT. This codes for CAISELPQGPIEAFF.